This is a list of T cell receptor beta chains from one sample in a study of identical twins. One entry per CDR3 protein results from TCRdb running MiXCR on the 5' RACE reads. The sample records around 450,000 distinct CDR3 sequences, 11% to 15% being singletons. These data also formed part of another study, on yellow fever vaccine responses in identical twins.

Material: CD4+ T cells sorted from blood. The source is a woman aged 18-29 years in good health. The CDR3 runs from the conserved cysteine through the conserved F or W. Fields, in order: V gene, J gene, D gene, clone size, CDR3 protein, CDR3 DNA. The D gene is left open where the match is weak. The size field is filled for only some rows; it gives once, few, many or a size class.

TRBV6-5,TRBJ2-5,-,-,CASSYSMLGGTQYF,TGTGCCAGCAGTTACTCGATGTTGGGAGGGACCCAGTACTTC
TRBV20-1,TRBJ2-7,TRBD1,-,CSARGSGTGGWEQYF,TGCAGTGCCCGAGGTTCCGGGACAGGGGGCTGGGAGCAGTACTTC
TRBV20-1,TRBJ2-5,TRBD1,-,CSARDWGTVQETQYF,TGCAGTGCTAGAGATTGGGGGACAGTCCAAGAGACCCAGTACTTC
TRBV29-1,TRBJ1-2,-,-,CSTGGLGGYGYTF,TGCAGCACCGGGGGGTTAGGAGGCTATGGCTACACCTTC
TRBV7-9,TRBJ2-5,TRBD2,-,CASSGLAGEQETQYF,TGTGCCAGCAGCGGACTAGCGGGCGAACAAGAGACCCAGTACTTC
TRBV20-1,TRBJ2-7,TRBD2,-,CSSLGGSSYEQYF,TGCAGTTCGCTGGGGGGGAGCTCCTACGAGCAGTACTTC
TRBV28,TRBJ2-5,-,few,CASSLLGMGSQETQYF,TGTGCCAGCAGTTTATTGGGTATGGGCAGCCAAGAGACCCAGTACTTC
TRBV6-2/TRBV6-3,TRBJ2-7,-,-,CARSYSFLGEQYF,TGTGCCCGCAGTTACTCTTTCCTGGGGGAGCAGTACTTC
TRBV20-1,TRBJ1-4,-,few,CSARPQLLATNEKLFF,TGCAGTGCTAGACCTCAACTCCTTGCAACTAATGAAAAACTGTTTTTT
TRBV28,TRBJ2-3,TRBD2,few,CASSPPRLAENTDTQYF,TGTGCCAGCAGTCCCCCCCGGCTAGCGGAGAACACAGATACGCAGTATTTT
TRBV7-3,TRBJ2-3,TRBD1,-,CASSSGTGRGTDTQYF,TGTGCCAGCAGCTCAGGGACAGGGAGAGGCACAGATACGCAGTATTTT
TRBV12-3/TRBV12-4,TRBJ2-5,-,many,CASSLDRGRGEETQYF,TGTGCCAGCAGTTTAGATCGCGGCAGGGGGGAAGAGACCCAGTACTTC
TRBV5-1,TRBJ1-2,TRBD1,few,CASSTGQGNGYTF,TGCGCCAGCAGCACCGGACAGGGGAACGGCTACACCTTC
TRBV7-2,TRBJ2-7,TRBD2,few,CASSFIPRLAGGEQYF,TGTGCCAGCAGTTTCATACCCAGACTAGCGGGAGGCGAGCAGTACTTC
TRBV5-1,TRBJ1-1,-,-,CASSWEKMNTEAFF,TGCGCCAGCAGCTGGGAGAAGATGAACACTGAAGCTTTCTTT
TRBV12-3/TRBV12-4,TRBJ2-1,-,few,CASSFLQGPYNEQFF,TGTGCCAGCAGTTTTCTGCAGGGGCCCTACAATGAGCAGTTCTTC
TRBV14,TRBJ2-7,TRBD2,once,CASSRVAGDSYEQYF,TGTGCCAGCAGCCGCGTAGCGGGAGACTCCTACGAGCAGTACTTC
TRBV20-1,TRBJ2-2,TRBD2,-,CSARELAGVDTGELFF,TGCAGTGCTAGAGAACTAGCGGGAGTGGACACCGGGGAGCTGTTTTTT
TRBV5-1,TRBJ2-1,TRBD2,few,CASSLLPGAGAHNEQFF,TGCGCCAGCAGCTTACTCCCCGGAGCGGGAGCACACAATGAGCAGTTCTTC
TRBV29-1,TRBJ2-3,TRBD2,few,CSVAPSGGAVDTQYF,TGCAGCGTCGCTCCTAGCGGGGGGGCCGTAGATACGCAGTATTTT
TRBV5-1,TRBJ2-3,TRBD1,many,CASSLAIGTGYTDTQYF,TGCGCCAGCAGCTTGGCCATCGGGACAGGGTACACAGATACGCAGTATTTT
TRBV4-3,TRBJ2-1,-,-,CASSQVGGDEQFF,TGCGCCAGCAGCCAAGTCGGGGGCGATGAGCAGTTCTTC
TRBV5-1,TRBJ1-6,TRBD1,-,CASSLESRGNSPLHF,TGCGCCAGCAGCTTGGAAAGCAGGGGGAATTCACCCCTCCACTTT
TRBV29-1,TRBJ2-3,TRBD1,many,CSVGDRGDTQYF,TGCAGCGTTGGGGACAGGGGCGATACGCAGTATTTT
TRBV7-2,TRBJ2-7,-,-,CASSPNGYEQYF,TGTGCCAGCAGTCCTAACGGCTACGAGCAGTACTTC